This T cell receptor (beta chain) is from a study of blood T cell repertoires in COVID-19. In the study overall: COVID-19 samples from acute and convalescent phases originated in the United States, Italy and Spain. T cells, B-cell-depleted T cells, or PBMCs provided the cDNA or gDNA that served as material.

In the original workflow: Estimates of nucleated cell counts were drawn from the amplification of reference gene primers. The method was immunoSEQ multiplex PCR; TCRdb's version includes in-frame clones alone and lacks a portion of them. Clonal size and the V and J genes are those of that table, whereas D and trimming came from the DNA. The sample records 180,000 or so clones, around 81% being singletons. CDR1 and CDR2 (germline): SGHTA, FQGNSA. This CDR3 spans 16 amino acids. The ends lost 1 base at V and 5 bases at J; junction bases unmatched: 3. The sequenced sample was peripheral blood. This TCR was recovered from a human donor with acute or convalescent COVID-19. The donor label of this sample is uncertain. The chain couples TRBV7-2 to TRBJ2-5; TRBD2 aligns across 14 bases. This CDR3 is CASSLGLAGGQETQYF. Written as DNA, the CDR3 is TGTGCCAGCAGCTTAGGACTAGCGGGGGGGCAGGAGACCCAGTACTTC.